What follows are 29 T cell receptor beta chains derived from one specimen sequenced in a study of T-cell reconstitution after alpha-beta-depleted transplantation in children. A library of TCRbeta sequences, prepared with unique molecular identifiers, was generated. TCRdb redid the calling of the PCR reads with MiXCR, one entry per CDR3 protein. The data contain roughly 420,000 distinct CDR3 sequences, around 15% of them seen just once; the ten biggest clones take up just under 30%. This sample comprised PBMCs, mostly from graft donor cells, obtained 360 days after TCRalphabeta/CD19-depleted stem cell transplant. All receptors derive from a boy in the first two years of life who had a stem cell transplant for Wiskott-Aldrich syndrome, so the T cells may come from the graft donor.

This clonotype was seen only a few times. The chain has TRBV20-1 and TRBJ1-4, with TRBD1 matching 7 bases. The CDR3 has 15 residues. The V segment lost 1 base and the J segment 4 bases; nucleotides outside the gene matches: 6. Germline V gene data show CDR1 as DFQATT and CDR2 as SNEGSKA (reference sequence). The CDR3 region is CSARVRTGVNEKLFF. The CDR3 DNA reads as TGCAGTGCTAGAGTTCGGACAGGAGTTAATGAAAAACTGTTTTTT.

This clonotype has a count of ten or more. The CDR3 DNA follows: TGTGCCAGCAGCCAATATCCGGGACTAAGAACCTACAATGAGCAGTTCTTC. Protein sequence: CASSQYPGLRTYNEQFF. The genes are TRBV4-2 and TRBJ2-1, with TRBD2 matching 7 bases. The length of the CDR3 is 17 residues. Trimming cost V 2 bases and J 2 bases; bases outside gene matches: 9. Germline CDR1 is LGHNA and CDR2 is YNFKEQ.

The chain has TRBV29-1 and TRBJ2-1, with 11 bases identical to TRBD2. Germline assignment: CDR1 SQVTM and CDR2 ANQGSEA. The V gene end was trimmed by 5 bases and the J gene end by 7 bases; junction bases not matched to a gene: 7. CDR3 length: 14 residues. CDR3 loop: CSVPWTSGRNEQFF. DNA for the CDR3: TGCAGCGTTCCTTGGACTAGCGGGCGAAATGAGCAGTTCTTC.

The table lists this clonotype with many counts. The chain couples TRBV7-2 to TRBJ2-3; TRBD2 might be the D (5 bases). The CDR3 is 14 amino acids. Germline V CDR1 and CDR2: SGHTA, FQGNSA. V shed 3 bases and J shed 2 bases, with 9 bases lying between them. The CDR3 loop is CASSFSGTTDTQYF. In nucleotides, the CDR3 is TGTGCCAGCAGCTTCAGCGGAACCACAGATACGCAGTATTTT.

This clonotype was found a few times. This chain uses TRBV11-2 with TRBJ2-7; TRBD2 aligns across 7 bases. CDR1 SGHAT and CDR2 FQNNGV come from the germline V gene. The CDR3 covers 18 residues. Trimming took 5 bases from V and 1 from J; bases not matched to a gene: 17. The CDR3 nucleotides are TGTGCCAGCAGCCCTACCTTTGGTAGGGGCGGGAGATCCTACGAGCAGTACTTC. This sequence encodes CASSPTFGRGGRSYEQYF.

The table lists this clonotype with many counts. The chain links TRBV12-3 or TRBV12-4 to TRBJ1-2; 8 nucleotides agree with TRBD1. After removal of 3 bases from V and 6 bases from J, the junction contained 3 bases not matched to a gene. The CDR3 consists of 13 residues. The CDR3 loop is CASSFGQGDGYTF. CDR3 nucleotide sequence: TGTGCCAGCAGTTTTGGACAGGGCGATGGCTACACCTTC.

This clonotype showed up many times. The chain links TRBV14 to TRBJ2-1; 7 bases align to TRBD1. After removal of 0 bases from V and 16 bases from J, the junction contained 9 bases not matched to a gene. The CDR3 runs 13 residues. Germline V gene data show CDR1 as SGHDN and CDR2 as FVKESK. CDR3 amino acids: CASSQDWRGGPFF. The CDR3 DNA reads TGTGCCAGCAGCCAAGATTGGAGAGGGGGCCCCTTCTTC.

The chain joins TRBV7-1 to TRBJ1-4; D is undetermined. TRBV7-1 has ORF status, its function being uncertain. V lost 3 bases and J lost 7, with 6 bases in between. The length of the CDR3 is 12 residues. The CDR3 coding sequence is TGTGCCAGCAGCTCCGGGAGTGAAAAACTGTTTTTT. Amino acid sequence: CASSSGSEKLFF.

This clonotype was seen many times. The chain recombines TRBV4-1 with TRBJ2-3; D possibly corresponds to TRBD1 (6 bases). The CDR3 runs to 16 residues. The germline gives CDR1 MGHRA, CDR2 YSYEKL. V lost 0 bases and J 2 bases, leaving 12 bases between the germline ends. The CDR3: CASSQDQGGYTDTQYF. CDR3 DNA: TGCGCCAGCAGCCAAGATCAAGGGGGTTACACAGATACGCAGTATTTT.

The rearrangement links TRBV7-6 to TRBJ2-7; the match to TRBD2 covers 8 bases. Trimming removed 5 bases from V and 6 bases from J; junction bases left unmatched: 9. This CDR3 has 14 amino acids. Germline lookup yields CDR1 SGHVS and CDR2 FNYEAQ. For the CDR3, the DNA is TGTGCCAGCAGCGCCAGCGGGAGTAGGGGCGAGCAGTACTTC. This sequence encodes CASSASGSRGEQYF.

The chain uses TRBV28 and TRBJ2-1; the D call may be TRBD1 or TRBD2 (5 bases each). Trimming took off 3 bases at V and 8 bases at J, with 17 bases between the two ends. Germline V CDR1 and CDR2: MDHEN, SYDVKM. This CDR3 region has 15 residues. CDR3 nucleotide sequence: TGTGCCAGCAGTTTTGAGGGATTGGGGGTCTATGAGCAGTTCTTC. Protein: CASSFEGLGVYEQFF.

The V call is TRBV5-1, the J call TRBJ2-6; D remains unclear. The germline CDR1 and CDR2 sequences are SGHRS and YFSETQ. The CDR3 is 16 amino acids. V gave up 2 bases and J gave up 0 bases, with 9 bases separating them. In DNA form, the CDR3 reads TGCGCCAGCAGCTTCTACAGTAGCTCTGGGGCCAACGTCCTGACTTTC. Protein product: CASSFYSSSGANVLTF.

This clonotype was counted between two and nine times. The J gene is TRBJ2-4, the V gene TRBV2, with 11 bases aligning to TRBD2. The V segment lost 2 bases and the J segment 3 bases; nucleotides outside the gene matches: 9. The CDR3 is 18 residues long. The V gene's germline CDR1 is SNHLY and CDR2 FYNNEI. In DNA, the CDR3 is TGTGCCAGCAGTGAAATAGCGGGAGGGCCTGTTATCAAAAACATTCAGTACTTC. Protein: CASSEIAGGPVIKNIQYF. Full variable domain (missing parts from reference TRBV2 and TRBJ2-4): EPEVTQTPSHQVTQMGQEVILRCVPISNHLYFYWYRQILGQKVEFLVSFYNNEISEKSEIFDDQFSVERPDGSNFTLKIRSTKLEDSAMYFCASSEIAGGPVIKNIQYFGAGTRLSVL.

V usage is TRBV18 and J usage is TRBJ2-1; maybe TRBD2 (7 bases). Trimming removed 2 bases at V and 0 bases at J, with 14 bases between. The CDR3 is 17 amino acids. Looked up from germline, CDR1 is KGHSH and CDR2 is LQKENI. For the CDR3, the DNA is TGTGCCAGCTCACCAGCGGAGGGGGGGCCCTCCTACAATGAGCAGTTCTTC. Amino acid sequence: CASSPAEGGPSYNEQFF.

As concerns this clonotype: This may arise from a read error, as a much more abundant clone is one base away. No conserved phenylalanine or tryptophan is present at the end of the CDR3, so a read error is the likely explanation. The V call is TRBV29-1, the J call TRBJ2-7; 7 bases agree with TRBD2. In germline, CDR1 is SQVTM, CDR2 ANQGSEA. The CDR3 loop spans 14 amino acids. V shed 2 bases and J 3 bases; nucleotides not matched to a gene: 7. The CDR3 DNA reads TGCAGCGTTGAAAAAGCGGGAAGGGACTACGAGCAGTACTCC. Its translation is CSVEKAGRDYEQYS.

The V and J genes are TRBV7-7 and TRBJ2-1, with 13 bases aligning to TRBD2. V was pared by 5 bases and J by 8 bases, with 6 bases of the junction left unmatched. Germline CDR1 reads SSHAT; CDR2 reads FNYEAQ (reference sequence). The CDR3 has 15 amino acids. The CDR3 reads CASSRGTSGTDEQFF. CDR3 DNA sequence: TGTGCCAGCAGCCGGGGGACTAGCGGGACTGATGAGCAGTTCTTC. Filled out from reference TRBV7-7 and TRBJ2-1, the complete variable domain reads GAGVSQSPRYKVTKRGQDVTLRCDPISSHATLYWYQQALGQGPEFLTYFNYEAQPDKSGLPSDRFSAERPEGSISTLTIQRTEQRDSAMYRCASSRGTSGTDEQFFGPGTRLTVL.

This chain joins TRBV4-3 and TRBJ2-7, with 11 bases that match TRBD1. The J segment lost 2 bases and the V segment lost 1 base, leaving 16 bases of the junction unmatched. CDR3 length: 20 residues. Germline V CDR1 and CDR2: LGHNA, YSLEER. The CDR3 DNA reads TGCGCCAGCAGCCAAGCTCGACTCCGGACTATGGGACAGGGGGCCTACGAGCAGTACTTC. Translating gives CASSQARLRTMGQGAYEQYF.

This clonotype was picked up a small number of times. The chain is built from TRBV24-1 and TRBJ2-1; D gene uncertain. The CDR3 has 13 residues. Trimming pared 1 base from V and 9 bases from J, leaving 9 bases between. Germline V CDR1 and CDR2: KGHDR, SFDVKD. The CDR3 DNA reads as TGTGCCACCAGTGATTTAATTTCGAGTGAGCAGTTCTTC. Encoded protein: CATSDLISSEQFF.

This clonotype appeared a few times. The CDR3: CASSPLLASGRARTDTQYF. The CDR3, as DNA: TGTGCCAGCAGCCCCCTCTTGGCTAGCGGGAGGGCCAGGACAGATACGCAGTATTTT. The rearrangement joins TRBV4-2 to TRBJ2-3; TRBD2 agrees at 12 bases. Germline V gives CDR1 LGHNA, CDR2 YNFKEQ. There are 19 residues in the CDR3. The V gene end was trimmed by 4 bases and the J gene end by 3 bases; junction bases not matched to a gene: 14.

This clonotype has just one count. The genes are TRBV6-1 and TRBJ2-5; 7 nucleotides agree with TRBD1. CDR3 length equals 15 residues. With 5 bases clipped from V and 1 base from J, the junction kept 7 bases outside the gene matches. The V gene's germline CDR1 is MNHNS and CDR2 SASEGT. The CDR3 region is CASSLDRTIQETQYF. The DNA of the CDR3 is TGTGCCAGCAGTCTGGACAGGACGATCCAAGAGACCCAGTACTTC.

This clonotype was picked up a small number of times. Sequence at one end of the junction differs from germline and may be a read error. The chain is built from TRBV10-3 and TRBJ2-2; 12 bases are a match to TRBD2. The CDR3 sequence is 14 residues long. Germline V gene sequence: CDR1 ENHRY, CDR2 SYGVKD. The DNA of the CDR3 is TGTGCCACCGGGACTAGCGGGTTCACCGGAGAGCTGTTTTTT. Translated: CATGTSGFTGELFF.

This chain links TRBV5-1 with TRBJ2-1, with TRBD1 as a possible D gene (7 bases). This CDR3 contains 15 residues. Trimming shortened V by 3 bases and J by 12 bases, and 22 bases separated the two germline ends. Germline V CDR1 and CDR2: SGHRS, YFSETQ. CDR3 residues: CASSSGGSRTMAQFF. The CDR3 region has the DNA TGCGCCAGCAGCTCAGGGGGGTCTAGGACGATGGCGCAGTTCTTC.

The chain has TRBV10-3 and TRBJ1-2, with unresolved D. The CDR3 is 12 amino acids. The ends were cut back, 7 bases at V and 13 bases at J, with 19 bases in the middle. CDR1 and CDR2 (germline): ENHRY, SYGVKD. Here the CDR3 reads CAINEWGIQPTF. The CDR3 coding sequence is TGTGCCATCAACGAATGGGGAATCCAGCCCACCTTC.

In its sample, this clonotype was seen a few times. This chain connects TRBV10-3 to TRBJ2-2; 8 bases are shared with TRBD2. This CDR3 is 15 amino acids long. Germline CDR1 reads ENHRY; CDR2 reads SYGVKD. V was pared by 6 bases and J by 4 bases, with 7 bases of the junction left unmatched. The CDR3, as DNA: TGTGCCATCAGGACTACTAGCGGAGGCACCGGGGAGCTGTTTTTT. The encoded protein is CAIRTTSGGTGELFF.

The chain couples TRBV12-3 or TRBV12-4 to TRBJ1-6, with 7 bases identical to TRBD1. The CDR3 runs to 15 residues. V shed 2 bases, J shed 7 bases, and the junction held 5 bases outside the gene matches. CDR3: CASSLNRDRNSPLHF. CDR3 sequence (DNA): TGTGCCAGCAGTTTAAACCGGGACAGAAATTCACCCCTCCACTTT.

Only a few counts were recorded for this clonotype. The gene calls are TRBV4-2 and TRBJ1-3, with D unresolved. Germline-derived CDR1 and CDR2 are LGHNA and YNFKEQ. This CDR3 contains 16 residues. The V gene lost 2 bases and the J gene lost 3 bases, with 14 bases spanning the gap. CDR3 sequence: CASSQRRSLFGNTIYF. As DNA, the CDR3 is TGTGCCAGCAGCCAACGACGCTCGTTGTTTGGAAACACCATATATTTT.

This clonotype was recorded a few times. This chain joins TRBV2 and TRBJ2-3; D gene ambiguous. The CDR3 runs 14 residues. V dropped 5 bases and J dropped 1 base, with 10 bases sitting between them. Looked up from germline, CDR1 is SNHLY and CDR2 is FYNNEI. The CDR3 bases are TGTGCCAGCAGTAAGAATCTGCGCACAGATACGCAGTATTTT. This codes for CASSKNLRTDTQYF.

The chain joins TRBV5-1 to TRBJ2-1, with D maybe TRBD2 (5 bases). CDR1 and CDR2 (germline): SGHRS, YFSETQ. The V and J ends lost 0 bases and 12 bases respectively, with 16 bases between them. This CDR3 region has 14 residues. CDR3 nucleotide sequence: TGCGCCAGCAGCTTGGACGGGAAGCTCCCCCGGCAGTTCTTC. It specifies CASSLDGKLPRQFF.

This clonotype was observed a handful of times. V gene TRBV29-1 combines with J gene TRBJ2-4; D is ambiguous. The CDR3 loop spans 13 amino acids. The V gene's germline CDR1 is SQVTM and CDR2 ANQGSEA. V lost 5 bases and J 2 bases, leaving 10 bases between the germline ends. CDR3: CSVLKNTKNIQYF. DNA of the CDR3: TGCAGCGTTCTAAAGAATACCAAAAACATTCAGTACTTC.